A selection of T cell receptor beta chains follows, all from one sample in a study of blood T cell repertoires in COVID-19. Method: immunoSEQ multiplex PCR; TCRdb's copy keeps in-frame clones and lacks some. Found here are about 160,000 clones, over 80% of them singletons; the top ten hold under 3%. Sequencing was performed on peripheral blood. Every receptor here comes from a woman aged 60 to 75 with acute or convalescent COVID-19. CDR3s include the opening cysteine and the closing phenylalanine or tryptophan. Fields, in order: V gene, J gene, CDR3 protein.

V: TRBV18
J: TRBJ1-3
CDR3: CASSPGQGSGNTIYF

V: TRBV3-1/TRBV3-2
J: TRBJ2-7
CDR3: CASSPLPTISYEQYF

V: TRBV6-1
J: TRBJ2-1
CDR3: CASSEFGQGPYNEQFF

V: TRBV27
J: TRBJ2-1
CDR3: CASSPRQGVNEQFF

V: TRBV3-1/TRBV3-2
J: TRBJ2-1
CDR3: CASSRRGAGRYNEQFF

V: TRBV6-1
J: TRBJ1-3
CDR3: CASSEVMQGSLLSGNTIYF

V: TRBV14
J: TRBJ2-1
CDR3: CASSLKGTTLNEQFF

V: TRBV9
J: TRBJ2-2
CDR3: CASSASGTAITGELFF

V: TRBV12-5
J: TRBJ2-7
CDR3: CASGVRTNVTRSYEQYF

V: TRBV6-5
J: TRBJ2-1
CDR3: CASSFQGGARDEQFF

V: TRBV4-1
J: TRBJ1-2
CDR3: CASSQGGGSPYGYTF

V: TRBV9
J: TRBJ2-2
CDR3: CASSVRDSNTGELFF

V: TRBV6-1
J: TRBJ2-6
CDR3: CASSEAQGTIRSGANVLTF

V: TRBV6-2/TRBV6-3
J: TRBJ2-2
CDR3: CASSATSGGRGSGELFF

V: TRBV3-1/TRBV3-2
J: TRBJ1-3
CDR3: CASSQSGNTIYF

V: TRBV7-9
J: TRBJ1-2
CDR3: CASSLGSGDGYTF

V: TRBV27
J: TRBJ1-2
CDR3: CASSLGTAYGYTF

V: TRBV30
J: TRBJ1-5
CDR3: CAWGSRQGLMLPQHF

V: TRBV29-1
J: TRBJ1-2
CDR3: CSVELKTGGYGYTF

V: TRBV7-6
J: TRBJ2-1
CDR3: CASSFGRNEQFF